Following are 27 T cell receptor beta chains from one sample sequenced in a study of cytomegalovirus exposure and HLA in healthy donors. Vbeta (60) and Jbeta (13) primers were used in the PCR. Repertoires were generated with immunoSEQ multiplex PCR, while TCRdb's copy carries only in-frame clones and drops some. This sample has some 160,000 clones, with roughly 85% found just once. Sequenced material: PBMCs. The receptor set was obtained from a woman in her forties in good health and CMV-seronegative.

The table lists this clone with a count of one. J is TRBJ1-1 and V is TRBV13; 12 nucleotides match TRBD1. V gave up 5 bases and J gave up 2 bases; unmatched junction bases: 3. Per germline, CDR1 PRHDT and CDR2 FYEKMQ (reference sequence). The CDR3 is 15 residues long. This CDR3 reads CASSHGTGGNTEAFF. CDR3 sequence (DNA): TGTGCCAGCAGCCACGGGACAGGGGGCAACACTGAAGCTTTCTTT.

The CDR3 here is CASSFIGEGYEQYF. The CDR3 bases are TGTGCCAGCAGTTTCATCGGGGAGGGTTACGAGCAGTACTTC. The chain carries TRBV27 and TRBJ2-7; 7 nucleotides match TRBD2. Germline CDR1 MNHEY, CDR2 SMNVEV (reference sequence). The CDR3 is 14 amino acids. V was pared by 3 bases and J by 4 bases, with 6 bases of the junction left unmatched.

The J gene is TRBJ1-5, the V gene TRBV30; unclear D gene. The V end lost 2 bases, the J end lost 3 bases, and 5 bases lay between the germline ends. The CDR3 has 12 amino acids. The germline gives CDR1 GTSNPN, CDR2 SVGIG (reference sequence). The CDR3 protein is CAWSPSNQPQHF. In DNA, the CDR3 is TGTGCCTGGAGTCCTTCCAATCAGCCCCAGCATTTT.

This clone has only one observation. The chain employs TRBV20-1 and TRBJ1-1; unclear D gene. This CDR3 contains 11 residues. Trimming took off 2 bases at V and 7 bases at J, with 8 bases between the two ends. Germline assignment: CDR1 DFQATT and CDR2 SNEGSKA (reference sequence). The CDR3 DNA follows: TGCAGTGCTAGAAGTACAAGTGAAGCTTTCTTT. It translates to CSARSTSEAFF.

The CDR3 DNA reads TGTGCCAGCAGCAGCCCGATATGGGGCTCCCCAATGCACGAGCAGTACTTC. Amino acids: CASSSPIWGSPMHEQYF. The chain couples TRBV21-1 to TRBJ2-7; the table gives TRBD1 as D, unverified against the DNA. TRBV21-1 counts as a pseudogene. CDR3 size: 17 residues.

The chain has TRBV28 and TRBJ2-7; D may match TRBD1 or TRBD2 (7 bases each). V was shortened by 10 bases and J by 3 bases, with 19 bases between the two germline ends. Germline CDR1 reads MDHEN; CDR2 reads SYDVKM. The CDR3 covers 14 residues. CDR3: CATRGGVLLYEQYF. DNA of the CDR3: TGTGCCACCAGGGGGGGGGTCCTCCTCTACGAGCAGTACTTC. Full variable domain (outside the CDR3, taken from reference TRBV28 and TRBJ2-7): DVKVTQSSRYLVKRTGEKVFLECVQDMDHENMFWYRQDPGLGLRLIYFSYDVKMKEKGDIPEGYSVSREKKERFSLILESASTNQTSMYLCATRGGVLLYEQYFGPGTRLTVT.

V and J are TRBV9 and TRBJ2-3; 16 nucleotides align to TRBD2. This CDR3 contains 19 residues. J was trimmed by 4 bases and V by 3 bases; bases with no gene match: 11. From germline, CDR1 is SGDLS and CDR2 YYNGEE. The DNA of the CDR3 is TGTGCCAGCAGCGATCAGCCGGGACTAGCGGGGGGGCAGGCAGATACGCAGTATTTT. The encoded protein is CASSDQPGLAGGQADTQYF.

The table lists this clone with a count of one. This rearrangement joins TRBV6-1 to TRBJ2-7; no firm D call. This CDR3 comprises 13 residues. Germline V gene data show CDR1 as MNHNS and CDR2 as SASEGT. The V and J ends lost 3 bases and 6 bases respectively, with 12 bases between them. The CDR3 sequence: CASSERPNPEQYF. In DNA form, the CDR3 reads TGTGCCAGCAGTGAGCGGCCGAACCCCGAGCAGTACTTC.

V is TRBV5-1 and J is TRBJ2-1, with 8 bases aligning to TRBD1. Germline V gene lookup returns CDR1 SGHRS and CDR2 YFSETQ. The trim removed 4 bases at V and 1 base at J, leaving 4 bases unmatched. CDR3 length: 15 residues. The CDR3 is CASSAHRGSYNEQFF. In DNA, the CDR3 is TGCGCCAGCAGCGCCCACAGGGGGTCCTACAATGAGCAGTTCTTC.

On this clone: The same CDR3 arises from other DNA sequences in this sample as well. The chain links TRBV5-1 to TRBJ1-1; D is perhaps TRBD1 (6 bases). Germline V gene lookup returns CDR1 SGHRS and CDR2 YFSETQ. CDR3 length: 14 residues. V was pared by 0 bases and J by 4 bases, with 10 bases between. The CDR3 region is CASSLAGGGTEAFF. CDR3 nucleotides: TGCGCCAGCAGCTTGGCGGGGGGCGGCACTGAAGCTTTCTTT.

V usage is TRBV5-1 and J usage is TRBJ2-1; TRBD1 is a possible D gene (6 bases). This CDR3 comprises 15 residues. V was clipped by 0 bases and J by 7 bases, with 14 bases between them. Germline V CDR1 and CDR2: SGHRS, YFSETQ. The CDR3 is CASSLDFWGLNEQFF. The CDR3 bases are TGCGCCAGCAGCTTGGATTTTTGGGGGCTAAATGAGCAGTTCTTC.

The rearrangement joins TRBV29-1 to TRBJ2-5; TRBD1 matches 7 bases. This CDR3 has 13 amino acids. Looked up from germline, CDR1 is SQVTM and CDR2 is ANQGSEA. With 6 bases clipped from V and 0 bases from J, the junction kept 4 bases outside the gene matches. The CDR3 loop reads CSVTGVHQETQYF. As DNA, the CDR3 is TGCAGCGTAACAGGGGTCCACCAAGAGACCCAGTACTTC.

The chain employs TRBV5-1 and TRBJ1-2; a weak D match, TRBD1 (5 bases). The CDR3 extends over 15 amino acids. V lost 1 base to trimming and J lost 9 bases, with 19 bases between them. Germline V gene lookup returns CDR1 SGHRS and CDR2 YFSETQ. The CDR3 protein is CASSLSGGTSASYTF. The CDR3 DNA reads as TGCGCCAGCAGCTTGAGCGGAGGGACCTCCGCCAGCTACACCTTC. Complete variable domain (other parts from reference TRBV5-1 and TRBJ1-2): KAGVTQTPRYLIKTRGQQVTLSCSPISGHRSVSWYQQTPGQGLQFLFEYFSETQRNKGNFPGRFSGRQFSNSRSEMNVSTLELGDSALYLCASSLSGGTSASYTFGSGTRLTVV.

The chain employs TRBV23-1 and TRBJ1-6; TRBD1 is a possible D gene (6 bases). TRBV23-1 is filed as an ORF, its function uncertain. V dropped 0 bases and J dropped 0 bases, with 18 bases sitting between them. The CDR3 totals 20 residues. Here the CDR3 reads CASSQSHDRGKCSYNSPLHF. The DNA of the CDR3 is TGCGCCAGCAGTCAATCCCATGATAGGGGGAAATGCTCCTATAATTCACCCCTCCACTTT.

The chain recombines TRBV28 with TRBJ2-7; TRBD2 matches 12 bases. CDR1 MDHEN and CDR2 SYDVKM come from the germline V gene. This CDR3 has 18 amino acids. Losses at the gene ends were 6 bases for V and 2 bases for J; bases not matched to a gene: 14. This CDR3 is CASRSPGTSGRATYEQYF. In nucleotides, the CDR3 is TGTGCCAGCAGATCCCCCGGGACTAGCGGGCGCGCGACCTACGAGCAGTACTTC.

The chain recombines TRBV6-1 with TRBJ2-7, with TRBD1 matching over 8 bases. Per the germline V gene, CDR1 is MNHNS and CDR2 is SASEGT. This CDR3 is 15 amino acids long. Losses at the gene ends were 1 base for V and 3 bases for J; bases not matched to a gene: 5. In DNA form, the CDR3 reads TGTGCCAGCAGTGAAGTGGGCAGGGGGCTCTACGAGCAGTACTTC. Amino acid sequence: CASSEVGRGLYEQYF.

This chain connects TRBV7-9 to TRBJ1-1, with 7 nucleotides matching TRBD1. This CDR3 has 15 amino acids. Trimming cost V 1 base and J 1 base; bases outside gene matches: 3. Germline CDR1 reads SEHNR; CDR2 reads FQNEAQ (reference sequence). The CDR3 sequence is CASSLDDRANTEAFF. The CDR3 region has the DNA TGTGCCAGCAGCTTAGATGACAGGGCGAACACTGAAGCTTTCTTT.

The chain combines TRBV11-3 with TRBJ2-3; 10 bases fit TRBD2. J was trimmed by 6 bases and V by 5 bases; bases with no gene match: 11. Germline V gene lookup returns CDR1 SGHNT and CDR2 YENEEA. The CDR3 is 16 amino acids. The CDR3 coding sequence is TGTGCCAGCAGCGGGAGGGGTCTAGCGGGGGCCGATACGCAGTATTTT. Protein: CASSGRGLAGADTQYF.

The chain links TRBV7-9 to TRBJ2-1; 8 bases are shared with TRBD2. This CDR3 spans 16 amino acids. The germline CDR1 and CDR2 sequences are SEHNR and FQNEAQ (reference sequence). The V gene end was trimmed by 5 bases and the J gene end by 7 bases; junction bases not matched to a gene: 13. CDR3 region: CASSPPPGTRENEQFF. In DNA form, the CDR3 reads TGTGCCAGCAGCCCACCCCCCGGGACTAGGGAAAATGAGCAGTTCTTC.

This clone was detected once. The genes are TRBV6-5 and TRBJ2-1; TRBD2 agrees at 8 bases. There are 15 residues in the CDR3. V dropped 6 bases and J dropped 6; count of bases not matched to a gene: 10. Germline V gene data show CDR1 as MNHEY and CDR2 as SVGAGI. The CDR3 reads CASRHVIAGPNEQFF. CDR3 nucleotide sequence: TGTGCCAGCAGACACGTTATAGCGGGGCCCAATGAGCAGTTCTTC.

This clone has just a few counts. Mismatch with germline at one junction end may stem from a read error. Here the CDR3 reads CASSYPRAGTGKLFF. CDR3 DNA sequence: TGTGCCAGCAGTTACCCCCGCGCTGGAACCGGGAAGCTGTTTTTT. The chain combines TRBV6-6 with TRBJ2-2; D may be TRBD2 (5 bases). Per germline, CDR1 MNHNY and CDR2 SVGAGI (reference sequence). This CDR3 is built from 15 residues.

V usage is TRBV4-1 and J usage is TRBJ1-2; possibly TRBD1 for D (6 bases). Germline assignment: CDR1 MGHRA and CDR2 YSYEKL. CDR3 size: 18 residues. The V and J ends lost 0 bases and 2 bases respectively, with 19 bases between them. The CDR3 loop reads CASSQDGGRLVRNYGYTF. In DNA, the CDR3 is TGCGCCAGCAGCCAAGACGGGGGGCGCTTAGTCCGAAACTATGGCTACACCTTC.

This clone was seen once. This chain uses TRBV4-2 with TRBJ2-1, with 8 bases lining up with TRBD1. Germline CDR1 reads LGHNA; CDR2 reads YNFKEQ. Germline trimming cut 5 bases from V and 6 bases from J; bases unmatched to any gene: 3. The CDR3 has 13 amino acids. The CDR3 here is CASSGDRLNEQFF. The CDR3 coding sequence is TGTGCCAGCAGCGGGGACAGGCTCAATGAGCAGTTCTTC.

CDR3 DNA sequence: TGTGCCAGCAGGGGGGGGACATTGGCGAACACTGAAGCTTTCTTT. It specifies CASRGGTLANTEAFF. The rearrangement uses TRBV27 and TRBJ1-1, with D perhaps matching TRBD1 (6 bases). Trimming removed 6 bases from V and 1 base from J, with 15 bases in between. This CDR3 spans 15 amino acids. The V gene's germline CDR1 is MNHEY and CDR2 SMNVEV (reference sequence).

The sample holds one count of this clone. The V call is TRBV6-5, the J call TRBJ2-3, with D uncertain. With 0 bases removed from V and 0 bases from J, the gap between germline ends came to 7 bases. This CDR3 spans 15 amino acids. Germline-derived CDR1 and CDR2 are MNHEY and SVGAGI. The DNA of the CDR3 is TGTGCCAGCAGTTACTCCACAGTAAGCACAGATACGCAGTATTTT. Its translation is CASSYSTVSTDTQYF.

This chain uses TRBV19 with TRBJ1-2; perhaps TRBD1 as D (6 bases). Germline V gene data show CDR1 as LNHDA and CDR2 as SQIVND (reference sequence). Trimming pared 2 bases from V and 9 bases from J, leaving 16 bases between. This CDR3 contains 14 residues. CDR3 coding DNA: TGTGCCAGTAGTATATTAAACAGGGCCAGCCGCTACACCTTC. It is translated as CASSILNRASRYTF.

The gene calls are TRBV30 and TRBJ1-2; the D gene is possibly TRBD1 (5 bases). The CDR3 totals 12 residues. From germline, CDR1 is GTSNPN and CDR2 SVGIG (reference sequence). The CDR3 coding sequence is TGTGCTCGGGGGGGGTTAAACTATGGCTACACCTTC. Protein sequence: CARGGLNYGYTF.